The next 19 T cell receptor beta chains were all read from a single sample in a study of cytomegalovirus exposure and HLA in healthy donors. With 60 Vbeta and 13 Jbeta primers, the PCR was carried out. Profiled with immunoSEQ multiplex PCR; TCRdb holds only in-frame clones, not every one. The profile covers 100,000 or so clones, with 78% appearing a single time and 1.3% taken by the ten largest. Sequencing input: PBMCs. Receptors originate from a man younger than 40 in good health and CMV-seronegative.

This clone has just a few counts. CDR3 protein: CASSQGGEQFF. Here the CDR3 DNA reads TGTGCCAGCTCTCAGGGGGGAGAGCAGTTCTTC. The chain is built from TRBV6-5 and TRBJ2-1; maybe TRBD1 (7 bases). CDR1 and CDR2 from the germline V gene are MNHEY and SVGAGI. The CDR3 has 11 amino acids. The V end lost 8 bases, the J end lost 10 bases, and 12 bases lay between the germline ends.

This rearrangement joins TRBV6-1 to TRBJ1-6, with D perhaps TRBD1 (6 bases). Germline V gene sequence: CDR1 MNHNS, CDR2 SASEGT. V was pared by 3 bases and J by 4 bases, with 13 bases between. There are 16 residues in the CDR3. The CDR3 sequence is CASSDLGTNYNSPLHF. In DNA form, the CDR3 reads TGTGCCAGCAGTGATCTCGGGACAAATTATAATTCACCCCTCCACTTT.

V gene TRBV4-1 combines with J gene TRBJ2-7; 7 positions match TRBD1. The CDR3 has 14 amino acids. Trimming removed 1 base from V and 4 bases from J; junction bases left unmatched: 4. Germline V gives CDR1 MGHRA, CDR2 YSYEKL. CDR3 DNA sequence: TGCGCCAGCAGCCAAGGACAGGGTGTGTACGAGCAGTACTTC. Protein product: CASSQGQGVYEQYF.

The chain employs TRBV18 and TRBJ2-1, with 9 bases matching TRBD1. Germline lookup yields CDR1 KGHSH and CDR2 LQKENI. The V segment lost 3 bases and the J segment 7 bases; nucleotides outside the gene matches: 7. The CDR3 is made up of 15 amino acids. The DNA of the CDR3 is TGTGCCAGCTCACCGGACGGGACAGGGAGGAATGAGCAGTTCTTC. It encodes CASSPDGTGRNEQFF.

The chain recombines TRBV4-3 with TRBJ2-3; the match to TRBD2 covers 10 bases. The CDR3 totals 17 residues. J was trimmed by 5 bases and V by 1 base; bases with no gene match: 9. Germline CDR1 and CDR2: LGHNA and YSLEER. The chain's CDR3 is CASSQVYSGGAKDTQYF. The DNA for the CDR3 is TGCGCCAGCAGCCAAGTTTACAGCGGGGGGGCTAAAGATACGCAGTATTTT.

V and J are TRBV19 and TRBJ1-5; tentative D call: TRBD1 (6 bases). Germline values: CDR1 LNHDA, CDR2 SQIVND (reference sequence). The V and J ends lost 3 bases and 3 bases respectively, with 9 bases between them. This CDR3 is 14 amino acids long. CDR3 protein: CASSIGQINQPQHF. The CDR3 DNA reads as TGTGCCAGTAGTATTGGACAGATCAATCAGCCCCAGCATTTT.

J is TRBJ1-2 and V is TRBV10-3; tentative D call: TRBD1 (5 bases). Deletions cut 0 bases from V and 5 bases from J, with 13 bases between. This CDR3 spans 15 amino acids. Germline-derived CDR1 and CDR2 are ENHRY and SYGVKD. The CDR3 DNA follows: TGTGCCATCAGTGAGTCGGGAGGGGTCGGGTATGGCTACACCTTC. Its protein product is CAISESGGVGYGYTF.

In its sample, this clone was seen a few times. The sample contains more than one DNA sequence encoding this CDR3. The V call is TRBV2, the J call TRBJ2-7; 7 nucleotides agree with TRBD1. CDR3 length equals 14 residues. The germline V gene has CDR1 SNHLY and CDR2 FYNNEI. J gave up 0 bases and V 6 bases, and 5 bases lay outside the gene matches. This chain's CDR3 is CASRLGDSSYEQYF. The CDR3, as DNA: TGTGCCAGCAGGTTGGGGGACAGCTCCTACGAGCAGTACTTC.

This chain connects TRBV11-2 to TRBJ2-2; 10 nucleotides match TRBD2. Germline lookup yields CDR1 SGHAT and CDR2 FQNNGV. The trim removed 1 base at V and 0 bases at J, leaving 2 bases unmatched. This CDR3 is built from 17 residues. The CDR3 is CASSLGTSGTNTGELFF. The CDR3 nucleotides are TGTGCCAGCAGCTTAGGGACTAGCGGTACGAACACCGGGGAGCTGTTTTTT.

V gene TRBV27 combines with J gene TRBJ2-7, with D perhaps matching TRBD2 (5 bases). V dropped 5 bases and J dropped 4 bases, with 9 bases sitting between them. This CDR3 has 12 residues. Germline assignment: CDR1 MNHEY and CDR2 SMNVEV (reference sequence). The CDR3 sequence is CASSRTSYEQYF. The CDR3 DNA is TGTGCCAGCAGTCGAACTAGTTACGAGCAGTACTTC.

This sequence joins TRBV7-6 and TRBJ2-4; TRBD1 aligns across 11 bases. The CDR3 extends over 16 amino acids. Trimming removed 5 bases from V and 6 bases from J; junction bases left unmatched: 9. Germline V gene data show CDR1 as SGHVS and CDR2 as FNYEAQ. The CDR3 here is CASSLMDRGRGNIQYF. CDR3 DNA sequence: TGTGCCAGCAGCCTAATGGACAGGGGGCGCGGAAACATTCAGTACTTC.

The genes are TRBV6-5 and TRBJ2-7; 10 nucleotides agree with TRBD2. CDR3 length: 13 amino acids. Unmatched junction bases numbered 6, after V lost 8 bases and J lost 5 bases. Germline lookup yields CDR1 MNHEY and CDR2 SVGAGI. In nucleotides, the CDR3 is TGTGCCAGCGGCACTAGCGGGATAGACGAGCAGTACTTC. It yields the protein CASGTSGIDEQYF.

CDR3 sequence (DNA): TGCGCCAGCAGCCAAGCCCGCCTACTCGACAGCACATACTCCTACGAGCAGTACTTC. Amino acids: CASSQARLLDSTYSYEQYF. The chain joins TRBV4-1 to TRBJ2-7; a possible D gene is TRBD1 (5 bases). V lost 1 base to trimming and J lost 0 bases, with 22 bases between them. This CDR3 is 19 amino acids long. In germline, CDR1 is MGHRA, CDR2 YSYEKL.

The chain couples TRBV6-5 to TRBJ2-5; 10 nucleotides line up with TRBD2. There are 15 residues in the CDR3. Losses at the gene ends were 1 base for V and 4 bases for J; bases not matched to a gene: 3. The germline V gene encodes CDR1 MNHEY and CDR2 SVGAGI. This CDR3 reads CASSYFASGGETQYF. The CDR3 region has the DNA TGTGCCAGCAGTTACTTCGCTAGCGGGGGAGAGACCCAGTACTTC.

The J gene is TRBJ2-7, the V gene TRBV11-3, with TRBD1 matching 10 bases. This CDR3 contains 15 residues. The ends lost 4 bases at V and 2 bases at J; junction bases unmatched: 5. Looked up from germline, CDR1 is SGHNT and CDR2 is YENEEA. The CDR3 DNA reads as TGTGCCAGCAGCTATAGGGACAGGGGTCCCTACGAGCAGTACTTC. It encodes CASSYRDRGPYEQYF.

The V call is TRBV9, the J call TRBJ1-4; D is possibly TRBD1 (5 bases). The CDR3 sequence is 15 residues long. The germline V gene has CDR1 SGDLS and CDR2 YYNGEE. Trimming stripped 0 bases from V and 4 bases from J, with 10 bases between. The CDR3 here is CASSVAGGVNEKLFF. CDR3 bases: TGTGCCAGCAGCGTAGCGGGAGGGGTTAATGAAAAACTGTTTTTT. The entire variable domain, with the rest obtained from reference TRBV9 and TRBJ1-4, is as follows: DSGVTQTPKHLITATGQRVTLRCSPRSGDLSVYWYQQSLDQGLQFLIQYYNGEERAKGNILERFSAQQFPDLHSELNLSSLELGDSALYFCASSVAGGVNEKLFFGSGTQLSVL.

The chain recombines TRBV19 with TRBJ1-4, with 8 nucleotides matching TRBD1. With V trimmed by 6 bases and J by 7 bases, 4 bases remained unmatched. The CDR3 runs to 13 residues. The germline V gene encodes CDR1 LNHDA and CDR2 SQIVND (reference sequence). The CDR3: CASSQGATEKLFF. As DNA, the CDR3 is TGTGCCAGTAGCCAGGGGGCAACTGAAAAACTGTTTTTT.

V gene TRBV5-4 combines with J gene TRBJ2-5; 11 positions agree with TRBD2. The germline gives CDR1 SGHNT, CDR2 YYREEE (reference sequence). The CDR3 is 16 residues long. The ends lost 4 bases at V and 2 bases at J; junction bases unmatched: 7. DNA of the CDR3: TGTGCCAGCAGCACCGGGACTAGCGGACAACAAGAGACCCAGTACTTC. Its protein is CASSTGTSGQQETQYF. Filled out from reference TRBV5-4 and TRBJ2-5, the complete variable domain reads ETGVTQSPTHLIKTRGQQVTLRCSSQSGHNTVSWYQQALGQGPQFIFQYYREEENGRGNFPPRFSGLQFPNYSSELNVNALELDDSALYLCASSTGTSGQQETQYFGPGTRLLVL.

V is TRBV9 and J is TRBJ2-3, with 10 positions matching TRBD2. Germline trimming cut 4 bases from V and 3 bases from J; bases unmatched to any gene: 17. The CDR3 is 19 residues long. The germline gives CDR1 SGDLS, CDR2 YYNGEE. CDR3 region: CASSSSTSAGGPGTDTQYF. CDR3 sequence (DNA): TGTGCCAGCAGCTCCAGTACTTCAGCGGGAGGGCCGGGTACAGATACGCAGTATTTT.